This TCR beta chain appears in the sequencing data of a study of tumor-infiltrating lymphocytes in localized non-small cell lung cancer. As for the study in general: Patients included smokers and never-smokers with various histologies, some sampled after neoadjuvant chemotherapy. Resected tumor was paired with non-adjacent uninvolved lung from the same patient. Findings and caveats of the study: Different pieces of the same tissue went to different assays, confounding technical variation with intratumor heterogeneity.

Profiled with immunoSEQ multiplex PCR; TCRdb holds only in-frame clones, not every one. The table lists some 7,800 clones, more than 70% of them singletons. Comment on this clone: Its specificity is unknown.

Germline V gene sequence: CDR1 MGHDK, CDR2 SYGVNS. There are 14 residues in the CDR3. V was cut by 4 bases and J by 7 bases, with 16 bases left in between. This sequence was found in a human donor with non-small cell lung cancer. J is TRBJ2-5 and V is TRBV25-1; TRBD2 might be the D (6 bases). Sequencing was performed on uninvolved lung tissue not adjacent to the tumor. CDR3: CASSAEGNKVTQYF. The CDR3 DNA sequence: TGTGCCAGCAGTGCGGAGGGTAATAAAGTGACCCAGTACTTC.